A single sample is the source of the 27 T cell receptor beta chains below, sequenced in a study of T cells in Graves' hyperthyroidism and ophthalmopathy. From RNA transcripts, TCR beta CDR3 regions were amplified. The study used the HTBI primer set for a first-round RT-PCR of the TCR CDR3. TCRdb processed the multiplex PCR reads anew with MiXCR; each CDR3 protein has one entry. The sample consists of about 260,000 distinct CDR3 sequences, 25% to 30% of them appearing once. Sequences were obtained from blood. The receptor source for this set is a man aged 35 to 55 with Graves' hyperthyroidism that later progressed to Graves' ophthalmopathy.

This clonotype was recorded at least ten times. The V call is TRBV4-1, the J call TRBJ2-5; no clear D gene. Trimming removed 2 bases from V and 5 bases from J, with 9 bases in between. The CDR3 contains 13 residues. Per the germline V gene, CDR1 is MGHRA and CDR2 is YSYEKL. The CDR3 DNA reads TGCGCCAGCAGCCAAAACCGTCCGGAGACCCAGTACTTC. This translates into CASSQNRPETQYF.

This clonotype was found many times. This sequence joins TRBV28 and TRBJ2-5; perhaps TRBD2 as D (6 bases). The CDR3 spans 14 residues. V dropped 9 bases and J dropped 5 bases, with 19 bases sitting between them. Germline CDR1 and CDR2: MDHEN and SYDVKM. The CDR3 here is CARIRDWTPETQYF. The CDR3 bases are TGTGCCAGGATCCGGGACTGGACCCCTGAGACCCAGTACTTC.

This clonotype appeared once. The chain links TRBV6-1 to TRBJ1-1; D unresolved. This CDR3 region has 15 residues. V was shortened by 7 bases and J by 4 bases, with 19 bases between the two germline ends. Germline CDR1 MNHNS, CDR2 SASEGT. The chain's CDR3 is CASIRRGVEFTEAFF. In DNA, the CDR3 is TGTGCCAGCATCAGGCGGGGAGTAGAATTCACTGAAGCTTTCTTT.

This clonotype has a count of ten or more. The chain is built from TRBV18 and TRBJ1-1, with D tentatively TRBD1 (5 bases). The CDR3 totals 16 residues. Per the germline V gene, CDR1 is KGHSH and CDR2 is LQKENI. Deletions cut 3 bases from V and 4 bases from J, with 18 bases between. The CDR3 DNA reads TGTGCCAGCTCACCTTCTTATGGGGAGAGGGGCACTGAAGCTTTCTTT. Protein product: CASSPSYGERGTEAFF.

This clonotype was recorded at least ten times. The chain uses TRBV20-1 and TRBJ2-2; tentatively, D is TRBD2 (5 bases). The CDR3 has 14 residues. The ends were cut back, 3 bases at V and 6 bases at J, with 14 bases in the middle. CDR1 is DFQATT, CDR2 SNEGSKA, per germline (reference sequence). The CDR3 sequence is CSASGLLEPGELFF. DNA for the CDR3: TGCAGTGCTAGTGGACTCCTAGAGCCCGGGGAGCTGTTTTTT.

This clonotype was found many times. The J gene is TRBJ1-1, the V gene TRBV12-3 or TRBV12-4; D gene ambiguous. Trimming removed 8 bases at V and 3 bases at J, with 13 bases between. The CDR3 is 13 residues long. The DNA of the CDR3 is TGTGCCAGCCAGGCAAGATGGGACACTGAAGCTTTCTTT. Residues: CASQARWDTEAFF.

This clonotype has a single count. A much larger clone lies one base from this, so it may be a read error. V and J are TRBV6-1 and TRBJ2-5; TRBD2 matches at 12 bases. The CDR3 has 15 residues. V dropped 0 bases and J dropped 4; count of bases not matched to a gene: 0. Germline V gene lookup returns CDR1 MNHNS and CDR2 SASEGT. CDR3 in amino acids: CASSEAGLAGETQYF. The CDR3 DNA is TGTGCCAGCAGTGAAGCGGGACTAGCGGGAGAGACCCAGTACTTC.

This clonotype has a handful of counts. The chain employs TRBV2 and TRBJ1-2; TRBD1 agrees at 7 bases. This CDR3 region has 14 residues. Germline V gene sequence: CDR1 SNHLY, CDR2 FYNNEI. With V trimmed by 7 bases and J by 3 bases, 8 bases remained unmatched. CDR3 DNA: TGTGCCAGCAAGCCGGGACAGACTTACTATGGCTACACCTTC. Its translation: CASKPGQTYYGYTF. Supplemented by reference TRBV2 and TRBJ1-2, the full variable domain reads EPEVTQTPSHQVTQMGQEVILRCVPISNHLYFYWYRQILGQKVEFLVSFYNNEISEKSEIFDDQFSVERPDGSNFTLKIRSTKLEDSAMYFCASKPGQTYYGYTFGSGTRLTVV.

CDR3 sequence (DNA): TGTGCCAGTACCCCGGAGGGCTGGTCTCGACCTAACTATGGCTACACCTTC. Amino acids: CASTPEGWSRPNYGYTF. The V gene is TRBV19, the J gene TRBJ1-2; no reliable D call. Between the trimmed V and J ends, which lost 7 bases and 0 bases, there was a span of 21 bases. Germline V lookup: CDR1 LNHDA, CDR2 SQIVND (reference sequence). The CDR3 has 17 residues.

The table lists this clonotype with many counts. This chain joins TRBV29-1 and TRBJ2-5, with 8 bases fitting TRBD2. J lost 1 base, V lost 8 bases, and 3 bases had no gene match. Germline-derived CDR1 and CDR2 are SQVTM and ANQGSEA. There are 12 residues in the CDR3. The CDR3 sequence is CSSRGGQETQYF. The CDR3 nucleotides read TGCAGCAGCCGGGGGGGCCAAGAGACCCAGTACTTC.

As regards this clonotype: This CDR3 is missing its conserved last phenylalanine or tryptophan, likely due to a read error. This chain joins TRBV20-1 and TRBJ2-7; D call uncertain. CDR1 and CDR2 (germline): DFQATT, SNEGSKA (reference sequence). Trimming removed 6 bases from V and 0 bases from J, with 15 bases in between. The CDR3 has 14 amino acids. The CDR3 loop reads CSARGRGTSYEQYL. CDR3 nucleotides: TGCAGTGCACGAGGACGTGGCACCTCCTACGAGCAGTACTTA.

V is TRBV6-2 or TRBV6-3 and J is TRBJ1-5; no reliable D call. V gave up 7 bases and J gave up 5 bases, with 15 bases separating them. Germline assignment: CDR1 MNHEY and CDR2 SVGEGT. The CDR3 covers 14 residues. The CDR3 nucleotides are TGTGCCAGCAATCCCCAACAAGGGTATCAGCCCCAGCATTTT. This sequence encodes CASNPQQGYQPQHF.

The genes are TRBV6-2 or TRBV6-3 and TRBJ1-1; TRBD1 is a possible D gene (6 bases). Germline CDR1 MNHEY, CDR2 SVGEGT. The CDR3 spans 16 residues. V was clipped by 0 bases and J by 2 bases, with 13 bases between them. The CDR3 sequence: CASSYSTTGRNTEAFF. The CDR3 DNA follows: TGTGCCAGCAGTTACTCGACTACAGGGCGAAACACTGAAGCTTTCTTT.

This clonotype was seen only a few times. The junction departs from the called germline gene at one end, perhaps through a read error. The rearrangement joins TRBV24-1 to TRBJ2-2; 8 bases line up with TRBD2. The CDR3 length is 21 residues. Germline V lookup: CDR1 KGHDR, CDR2 SFDVKD. CDR3 amino acids: CATSDWGVSGRSGADTGELAF. DNA of the CDR3: TGTGCCACCAGTGATTGGGGGGTCAGCGGGAGAAGTGGAGCGGACACCGGGGAGCTGGCTTTT.

This clonotype was observed many times. The chain joins TRBV20-1 to TRBJ2-2; TRBD2 matches at 7 bases. The trim removed 0 bases at V and 5 bases at J, leaving 9 bases unmatched. Looked up from germline, CDR1 is DFQATT and CDR2 is SNEGSKA (reference sequence). The CDR3 runs to 16 residues. This CDR3 is CSARDPAGMGTGELFF. In DNA form, the CDR3 reads TGCAGTGCTAGAGATCCAGCGGGAATGGGGACCGGGGAGCTGTTTTTT.

In nucleotides, the CDR3 is TGTGCCAGCAGTTACGAGGGGGGTCAAGAGACCCAGTACTTC. It is translated as CASSYEGGQETQYF. The chain carries TRBV6-5 and TRBJ2-5; tentatively, D is TRBD1 or TRBD2 (6 bases each). The V gene lost 2 bases and the J gene lost 2 bases, with 9 bases spanning the gap. CDR1 and CDR2 (germline): MNHEY, SVGAGI. This CDR3 contains 14 residues.

This clonotype was seen many times. This sequence may be a read error, since a much larger clone differs from it by one base. The chain has TRBV30 and TRBJ1-1; D perhaps matches TRBD1 (5 bases). V lost 8 bases, J lost 0 bases, and 19 bases lay in between. Germline loops: CDR1 GTSNPN, CDR2 SVGIG (reference sequence). This CDR3 contains 15 residues. CDR3 sequence: CARGSSGDLNTEAFF. The CDR3 DNA is TGTGCCCGGGGATCGTCGGGGGATCTGAACACTGAAGCTTTCTTT.

This clonotype has at least ten counts. The genes are TRBV20-1 and TRBJ2-5; 10 bases are a match to TRBD2. This CDR3 is 14 amino acids long. Trimming removed 5 bases from V and 3 bases from J; junction bases left unmatched: 6. Germline V CDR1 and CDR2: DFQATT, SNEGSKA (reference sequence). For the CDR3, the DNA is TGCAGTGCTTTTGGGCTAGCGGGAGAAGAGACCCAGTACTTC. The encoded protein is CSAFGLAGEETQYF.

This clonotype was detected many times. V is TRBV30 and J is TRBJ1-2, with a tentative D call TRBD1 (5 bases). Germline V gene data show CDR1 as GTSNPN and CDR2 as SVGIG (reference sequence). CDR3 length equals 15 residues. The germline V and J ends were trimmed by 4 bases and 10 bases, with 25 bases remaining between them. The chain's CDR3 is CAWTASLHRGDIYTF. CDR3 DNA sequence: TGTGCCTGGACGGCCTCCCTACATAGAGGGGATATCTACACCTTC. Full variable domain (remainder filled in from reference TRBV30 and TRBJ1-2): SQTIHQWPATLVQPVGSPLSLECTVEGTSNPNLYWYRQAAGRGLQLLFYSVGIGQISSEVPQNLSASRPQDRQFILSSKKLLLSDSGFYLCAWTASLHRGDIYTFGSGTRLTVV.

This clonotype was picked up many times. Written as DNA, the CDR3 is TGTGCCAGTAGTATGGGGGGGTACCGGGGTTTCCCCTACGAGCAGTACTTC. Translation gives CASSMGGYRGFPYEQYF. The V call is TRBV19, the J call TRBJ2-7; 7 nucleotides agree with TRBD2. Germline V CDR1 and CDR2: LNHDA, SQIVND (reference sequence). Trimming took 3 bases from V and 2 from J; bases not matched to a gene: 13. The CDR3 contains 17 residues. Full variable domain (missing parts from reference TRBV19 and TRBJ2-7): DGGITQSPKYLFRKEGQNVTLSCEQNLNHDAMYWYRQDPGQGLRLIYYSQIVNDFQKGDIAEGYSVSREKKESFPLTVTSAQKNPTAFYLCASSMGGYRGFPYEQYFGPGTRLTVT.

This clonotype was picked up many times. J is TRBJ1-5 and V is TRBV2, with D tentatively TRBD1 (6 bases). Germline lookup yields CDR1 SNHLY and CDR2 FYNNEI. Trimming left V 6 bases short and J 2 bases short, with 8 bases between. The CDR3 spans 13 residues. Here the CDR3 reads CASRRGGNQPQHF. The DNA of the CDR3 is TGTGCCAGCAGGAGGGGGGGCAATCAGCCCCAGCATTTT.

This clonotype was observed many times. The V and J genes are TRBV30 and TRBJ1-1; tentative D call: TRBD1 (6 bases). The ends were cut back, 3 bases at V and 10 bases at J, with 21 bases in the middle. This CDR3 region has 14 residues. CDR1 and CDR2 from the germline V gene are GTSNPN and SVGIG (reference sequence). CDR3 DNA: TGTGCCTGGAGCCTAACCTACAGGGCCAGGGGAGCTTTCTTT. Translation gives CAWSLTYRARGAFF.

The table lists this clonotype with many counts. The J gene is TRBJ2-7, the V gene TRBV6-5, with TRBD1 matching over 9 bases. After removal of 7 bases from V and 2 bases from J, the junction contained 6 bases not matched to a gene. Germline V gene lookup returns CDR1 MNHEY and CDR2 SVGAGI. The CDR3 spans 14 residues. In DNA, the CDR3 is TGTGCCAGCACCGTAAACAGGGGGCCCTACGAGCAGTACTTC. This gives the protein CASTVNRGPYEQYF.

This clonotype was seen many times. V is TRBV13 and J is TRBJ2-3; D is perhaps TRBD1 (6 bases). The CDR3 covers 13 residues. CDR1 and CDR2 (germline): PRHDT, FYEKMQ (reference sequence). V dropped 6 bases and J dropped 5 bases, with 12 bases sitting between them. CDR3 in DNA: TGTGCCAGCAGACTCGACAGGCTAGATACGCAGTATTTT. It is translated as CASRLDRLDTQYF.

This clonotype came up many times. The chain employs TRBV20-1 and TRBJ2-7; D uncertain. The CDR3 has 12 amino acids. The germline CDR1 and CDR2 sequences are DFQATT and SNEGSKA (reference sequence). V was shortened by 0 bases and J by 7 bases, with 10 bases between the two germline ends. The CDR3 loop reads CSARDPRWEQYF. For the CDR3, the DNA is TGCAGTGCTAGAGATCCTCGGTGGGAGCAGTACTTC.

The chain combines TRBV2 with TRBJ2-4; no definite D call. Germline V CDR1 and CDR2: SNHLY, FYNNEI. CDR3 size: 15 residues. V was pared by 2 bases and J by 0 bases, with 8 bases between. This CDR3 is CASSELGLAKNIQYF. The CDR3 nucleotides read TGTGCCAGCAGTGAACTCGGTCTAGCCAAAAACATTCAGTACTTC.

Ten or more counts support this clonotype. This chain joins TRBV27 and TRBJ2-7; D unresolved. This CDR3 contains 12 residues. V was trimmed by 5 bases and J by 1 base, leaving 6 bases between them. Looked up from germline, CDR1 is MNHEY and CDR2 is SMNVEV (reference sequence). CDR3 nucleotide sequence: TGTGCCAGCAGTCCCCCGTCCTACGAGCAGTACTTC. It encodes CASSPPSYEQYF.